This T cell receptor (beta chain) was profiled in a study of T cell responses to AZD1222 COVID-19 vaccine. On this clone itself: Its antigen is as yet unknown.

Sequencing was performed with immunoSEQ multiplex PCR; in TCRdb, only in-frame clones are kept and a portion is missing. This sample has some 140,000 clones; around 93% occur once, and the top ten carry approximately 6.5%. Study-level findings and limits: Recipients of two AZD1222 doses showed rising Spike-specific TCR breadth and depth.

The CDR3 covers 15 residues. Trimming took off 3 bases at V and 10 bases at J, with 16 bases between the two ends. Looked up from germline, CDR1 is MNHEY and CDR2 is SMNVEV (reference sequence). The J gene is TRBJ1-6, the V gene TRBV27; D might be TRBD1 (6 bases). The sample in question was peripheral blood, obtained 28 days after the second AZD1222 dose. This receptor was identified in an adult who received the AZD1222 COVID-19 vaccine. In DNA, the CDR3 is TGTGCCAGCAGTTTCGCCAACAGGGTTAGGTCACCCCTCCACTTT. Its translation is CASSFANRVRSPLHF.